This section outlines one TCR beta chain sequence together with its context. Its target is unknown. The data stem from a study of cytomegalovirus exposure and HLA in healthy donors. V lost 1 base to trimming and J lost 3 bases, with 11 bases between them. This CDR3 spans 15 amino acids. Germline V gene lookup returns CDR1 LNHNV and CDR2 YYDKDF (reference sequence). PCR amplification relied on 60 Vbeta primers (plus 13 Jbeta primers). Sequencing was performed with immunoSEQ multiplex PCR; in TCRdb, only in-frame clones are kept and a portion is missing. The repertoire has 55,000 to 80,000 clones, approximately 80% of them found once; the top ten carry 2.5% to 3%. Findings and caveats of the study: A few chains tied to CMV proved CMV antigen-specific in vitro. In a later analysis, 16,951 TCR beta sequences were associated with HLA alleles at 0.05 false discovery rate.

This clonotype originated in a woman younger than 45 in good health and CMV-seronegative. What was sequenced was PBMCs. The J gene is TRBJ2-3, the V gene TRBV15; possibly TRBD2 for D (7 bases). The CDR3 nucleotides read TGTGCCACCAGCAGAGCACAGGGAGGGACAGATACGCAGTATTTT. This encodes CATSRAQGGTDTQYF.